This T cell receptor (beta chain) was recorded in a study of post-analysis software for immune sequencing data. General study findings and limits: Patients carried a handful of TRBV segments more frequently than controls did, and TRBV5-6, TRBV5-1 and TRBV20-1 were among them.

Each TCR beta cDNA library carried unique molecular identifiers. TCRdb ran MiXCR on the PCR reads and lists one entry per CDR3 protein. The top ten hold 1.5% to 2% of the sample, which has roughly 620,000 distinct CDR3 sequences, 44% seen once. About this clonotype: Its target is unknown.

This CDR3 has 16 residues. Trimming took 3 bases from V and 0 from J, leaving 9 bases between them. The clonotype was recovered from a girl between 5 and 17 years old with multiple sclerosis. Input material: blood. The rearrangement links TRBV12-3 or TRBV12-4 to TRBJ1-6; tentatively, D is TRBD1 (6 bases). CDR3 DNA sequence: TGTGCCAGCAGTTTGGAAGGGGGCTCCTATAATTCACCCCTCCACTTT. Its protein is CASSLEGGSYNSPLHF.